These T cell receptor beta chains were read from a single sample in a study of blood T cell repertoires in COVID-19. Clones were read by immunoSEQ multiplex PCR, and TCRdb kept only the in-frame ones, dropping some. The sample gives over 90,000 clones, roughly 80% of which show up once; around a quarter is in the top ten. The sample taken for sequencing was peripheral blood. These receptors originate from an elderly man with active or convalescent COVID-19. CDR3s include the opening cysteine and the closing phenylalanine or tryptophan. A D gene is named only where the DNA matches it firmly. Some rows have no size entry. The others give once, few or many, or a class for an expanded clone.

d_call | clone_size | j_call | v_call | cdr3_nt | cdr3_aa
NA | NA | TRBJ1-5 | TRBV6-1 | TGTGCCAGCAGTGAAGCGCAAAGGGGTCAGCCCCAGCATTTT | CASSEAQRGQPQHF
NA | NA | TRBJ2-3 | TRBV2 | TGTGCCAGCAGTGAAATTCTAGCGGATACGCAGTATTTT | CASSEILADTQYF
NA | NA | TRBJ1-1 | TRBV5-8 | TGTGCCAGCAGCTCCCCGGGACTGAGGAACACTGAAGCTTTCTTT | CASSSPGLRNTEAFF
TRBD2 | few | TRBJ2-1 | TRBV5-1 | TGCGCCAGCAGCTCCCCTGGACTAGCGGGGAGGGAGCAGTTCTTC | CASSSPGLAGREQFF
NA | NA | TRBJ2-7 | TRBV5-1 | TGCGCCAGCAGCACAGGGCTTCCGAACTCCTACGAGCAGTACTTC | CASSTGLPNSYEQYF
NA | NA | TRBJ1-2 | TRBV10-2 | TGCGCCAGCAGTGAGTCGCAGGCTGGGTATGGCTACACCTTC | CASSESQAGYGYTF
TRBD1 | NA | TRBJ2-7 | TRBV9 | TGTGCCAGCAGCGCAGGGGGTTTAGCCTACGAGCAGTACTTC | CASSAGGLAYEQYF
TRBD1 | NA | TRBJ2-3 | TRBV2 | TGTGCCCTAACCCAGGGACAGGGAAGTACTAGCACAGATACGCAGTATTTT | CALTQGQGSTSTDTQYF
TRBD1 | NA | TRBJ2-6 | TRBV7-2 | TGTGCCAGCAGCCACGGACAGGCCCACTCTGGGGCCAACGTCCTGACTTTC | CASSHGQAHSGANVLTF
NA | NA | TRBJ1-6 | TRBV2 | TGTGCCAGCAGGCCCACTATAGTAATTCAACCCCTCCACTTT | CASRPTIVIQPLHF
TRBD2 | NA | TRBJ2-5 | TRBV2 | TGTGCCAGCTTGGGAGCGGGGGGACAAGAGACCCAGTACTTC | CASLGAGGQETQYF
TRBD1 | NA | TRBJ2-3 | TRBV5-6 | TGTGCCAGCAGCTTGGACCCGGGACAGGGTACAGATACGCAGTATTTT | CASSLDPGQGTDTQYF
NA | NA | TRBJ2-2 | TRBV5-1 | TGCGCCAGCAGCCGTCTCCCCTACCGGGAGCTGTTTTTT | CASSRLPYRELFF
TRBD2 | NA | TRBJ2-3 | TRBV2 | TGTGCCAGCAGGAACAAGGGACTAGCGGGGGCCGATACGCAGTATTTT | CASRNKGLAGADTQYF
NA | NA | TRBJ2-1 | TRBV6-5 | TGTGCCAGCAGCTTGGGACTGGCACACAATGAGCAGTTCTTC | CASSLGLAHNEQFF
NA | NA | TRBJ1-5 | TRBV7-2 | TGTGCCAGCAGCTCGGGTATAGGTCAGCCCCAGCATTTT | CASSSGIGQPQHF
NA | few | TRBJ1-1 | TRBV18 | TGTGCCAGCTTCACCAGGGTAGGCGTGAACACTGAAGCTTTCTTT | CASFTRVGVNTEAFF
NA | few | TRBJ1-2 | TRBV19 | TGTGCCAGTAGTACAGGCGGTCTAGCTAAAGGCTACACCTTC | CASSTGGLAKGYTF
TRBD1 | NA | TRBJ2-7 | TRBV6-5 | TGTGCCAGCAGTCAGGGGGCCATGACCTACGAGCAGTACTTC | CASSQGAMTYEQYF
NA | NA | TRBJ2-3 | TRBV9 | TGTGCCAGCAGCGTAGGCGGAGACCGCACAGATACGCAGTATTTT | CASSVGGDRTDTQYF
NA | NA | TRBJ1-2 | TRBV7-9 | TGTGCCAGCAGCTTAGTCGAGGGGGTGGCCTTC | CASSLVEGVAF
NA | NA | TRBJ2-2 | TRBV2 | TGTGCCAGCAGTGAAGAGGGGTATCTCGGGGAGCTGTTTTTT | CASSEEGYLGELFF
TRBD1 | NA | TRBJ1-4 | TRBV15 | TGTGCCACCAGCAGAGATGGGACAGGGGGCCATGAAAAACTGTTTTTT | CATSRDGTGGHEKLFF
NA | NA | TRBJ2-3 | TRBV5-1 | TGCGCCAGCAGCACCTGGTGGCAGGGGTCTAGCACAGATACGCAGTATTTT | CASSTWWQGSSTDTQYF
TRBD1 | few | TRBJ1-6 | TRBV19 | TGTGCCAGTAGTACCCGGACAGGGTATAATTCACCCCTCCACTTT | CASSTRTGYNSPLHF
NA | NA | TRBJ1-6 | TRBV7-9 | TGTGCCAGCAGCTCGGACTGGGGTTCACCCCTCCACTTT | CASSSDWGSPLHF
NA | NA | TRBJ2-1 | TRBV20-1 | TGCAGTGCTTTACGGGTCAATGAGCAGTTCTTC | CSALRVNEQFF
NA | NA | TRBJ2-2 | TRBV7-8 | TGTGCCAGCAGTCCTGTCTGGGGGGGCTCAGCCGGGGAGCTGTTTTTT | CASSPVWGGSAGELFF
NA | few | TRBJ2-5 | TRBV7-3 | TGTGCCAGCAGCTTAACGGTGGACAGACAAGAGACCCAGTACTTC | CASSLTVDRQETQYF
TRBD2 | NA | TRBJ2-2 | TRBV4-3 | TGCGCCAGCAGCCAAGATCAGGCCGTGCGGGGGGCTAGCGGAGCCGGGGAGCTGTTTTTT | CASSQDQAVRGASGAGELFF
NA | NA | TRBJ1-1 | TRBV6-4 | TGTGCCAGCAGTGACGGTGCGGTCAGGGGTACTGAAGCTTTCTTT | CASSDGAVRGTEAFF
NA | NA | TRBJ1-5 | TRBV6-5 | TGTGCCAGCGGCGCCGGGGGTGGCGGAAGTCAGCCCCAGCATTTT | CASGAGGGGSQPQHF
TRBD2 | once | TRBJ2-3 | TRBV7-8 | TGTGCCAGCAGCCCCCTCAGCGGGGGCTTCACAGATACGCAGTATTTT | CASSPLSGGFTDTQYF
TRBD1 | NA | TRBJ1-6 | TRBV7-2 | TGTGCCAGCAGCCCCAACCCCGGACAGGGGGGATCACCCCTCCACTTT | CASSPNPGQGGSPLHF
NA | NA | TRBJ1-2 | TRBV7-9 | TGTGCCAGCAGCCCTACCTCTTCGGGCTACACCTTC | CASSPTSSGYTF
TRBD2 | NA | TRBJ2-7 | TRBV9 | TGTGCCAGCAGCGTAGGTCCCGGGGGGGCCGTCTACGAGCAGTACTTC | CASSVGPGGAVYEQYF
TRBD1 | once | TRBJ1-2 | TRBV4-1 | TGCGCCAGCAGCACACCACAGGGGGTGAACTATGGCTACACCTTC | CASSTPQGVNYGYTF
TRBD1 | NA | TRBJ1-1 | TRBV9 | TGTGCCAGCAGCGTAGGGACAGGGGCGGTGAACACTGAAGCTTTCTTT | CASSVGTGAVNTEAFF
NA | once | TRBJ1-1 | TRBV5-4 | TGTGCCAGCAGCACAGGGCAGTCAGACACTGAAGCTTTCTTT | CASSTGQSDTEAFF
TRBD1 | NA | TRBJ1-4 | TRBV19 | TGTGCCAGTAGTTTGACAGGGGTGACCCTGAATGAAAAACTGTTTTTT | CASSLTGVTLNEKLFF
TRBD1 | NA | TRBJ1-3 | TRBV10-3 | TGTGCCATCAGCCCGGGACAGGGAACCGGAAACACCATATATTTT | CAISPGQGTGNTIYF
TRBD2 | NA | TRBJ2-2 | TRBV7-2 | TGTGCCAGCAGCTTAGGCGGGGGGCTCGCGAACACCGGGGAGCTGTTTTTT | CASSLGGGLANTGELFF
TRBD1 | few | TRBJ1-4 | TRBV27 | TGTGCCAGCAGAGTGGGACAGGCTAATGAAAAACTGTTTTTT | CASRVGQANEKLFF
NA | once | TRBJ2-1 | TRBV10-3 | TGTGCCATCAGTGAGCAGGCCACTTTCTCCTACAATGAGCAGTTCTTC | CAISEQATFSYNEQFF
NA | NA | TRBJ1-3 | TRBV10-3 | TGTGCCATCAGTGTAGGGGTACGGGGGAACACCATATATTTT | CAISVGVRGNTIYF
NA | NA | TRBJ1-1 | TRBV11-2 | TGTGCCAGCAGCTTAGGCAGGGTCACTGAAGCTTTCTTT | CASSLGRVTEAFF
NA | few | TRBJ1-6 | TRBV6-1 | TGTGCCAGCAGTGAATTGGGAGGGAGAGGTAATTCACCCCTCCACTTT | CASSELGGRGNSPLHF
TRBD2 | once | TRBJ2-1 | TRBV25-1 | TGTGCCAGTGCACTCACCTTAGCGGGGTCCAACAATGAGCAGTTCTTC | CASALTLAGSNNEQFF